Below, 10 T cell receptor beta chains from the same sample are listed, as sequenced in a study of blood T cell repertoires in COVID-19. Some clones are missing from TCRdb's copy, which holds only in-frame ones; the method was immunoSEQ multiplex PCR. The sample gives 200,000 to 300,000 clones, more than 85% of which show up once; around 5.1% is in the top ten. The sequencing input was peripheral blood. These receptors came from a woman aged 60-70 years with COVID-19, enrolled during active disease.

This sequence joins TRBV13 and TRBJ2-3; D gene unclear. V lost 2 bases and J 1 base, leaving 4 bases between the germline ends. Germline CDR1 and CDR2: PRHDT and FYEKMQ (reference sequence). The CDR3 loop spans 13 amino acids. The CDR3 loop reads CASSLPGTDTQYF. The CDR3 DNA reads as TGTGCCAGCAGCTTACCGGGCACAGATACGCAGTATTTT.

The gene calls are TRBV5-5 and TRBJ1-5; TRBD1 might be the D (5 bases). CDR3 length: 16 residues. The V and J ends lost 4 bases and 2 bases respectively, with 16 bases between them. Germline-derived CDR1 and CDR2 are SGHKS and YYEKEE (reference sequence). The CDR3 loop reads CASSNDGPGGNQPQHF. The DNA for the CDR3 is TGTGCCAGCAGCAATGACGGGCCGGGGGGCAATCAGCCCCAGCATTTT.

The chain combines TRBV12-3 or TRBV12-4 with TRBJ2-3; 8 bases line up with TRBD1. The length of the CDR3 is 13 residues. Trimming at V came to 4 bases and at J to 8 bases, leaving 5 bases not matched to a gene. The CDR3 region is CASSSQGAGTQYF. The CDR3 DNA is TGTGCCAGCAGTTCTCAGGGGGCGGGTACGCAGTATTTT.

The rearrangement uses TRBV18 and TRBJ1-4; D is ambiguous. The V gene lost 4 bases and the J gene lost 6 bases, with 9 bases spanning the gap. Germline V gives CDR1 KGHSH, CDR2 LQKENI. The CDR3 has 13 amino acids. The CDR3 DNA reads TGTGCCAGCTCACTGGACTTGGATGAAAAACTGTTTTTT. Translating gives CASSLDLDEKLFF.

V is TRBV7-8 and J is TRBJ2-7, with 14 bases lining up with TRBD2. Germline V lookup: CDR1 SGHVS, CDR2 FQNEAQ. The CDR3 runs to 17 residues. The V and J ends lost 2 bases and 0 bases, in that order; junction bases with no gene match: 3. DNA of the CDR3: TGTGCCAGCAGCTTACCCGGGACTAGCGGGAGCTCCTACGAGCAGTACTTC. This encodes CASSLPGTSGSSYEQYF.

The chain recombines TRBV5-4 with TRBJ1-1, with TRBD1 identical over 8 bases. The V gene's germline CDR1 is SGHNT and CDR2 YYREEE (reference sequence). Losses at the gene ends were 2 bases for V and 5 bases for J; bases not matched to a gene: 14. This CDR3 is built from 17 residues. The DNA of the CDR3 is TGTGCCAGCAGCTTAGGGAGGACAGGGTATGGGAATACTGAAGCTTTCTTT. Translation: CASSLGRTGYGNTEAFF.

V and J are TRBV6-5 and TRBJ2-3; 10 nucleotides match TRBD1. This CDR3 contains 15 residues. The V gene end was trimmed by 7 bases and the J gene end by 7 bases; junction bases not matched to a gene: 11. CDR1 and CDR2 (germline): MNHEY, SVGAGI. CDR3 coding DNA: TGTGCCAGCACCCGGGACAGGGGTTTTGGGAATACGCAGTATTTT. Its translation: CASTRDRGFGNTQYF.

The chain uses TRBV6-6 and TRBJ2-2, with TRBD2 as a possible D gene (5 bases). CDR1 MNHNY and CDR2 SVGAGI come from the germline V gene (reference sequence). The V and J ends lost 10 bases and 4 bases respectively, with 19 bases between them. The CDR3 runs 15 residues. The DNA for the CDR3 is TGTGCCATTGCGACGCGGGTTTTAAGCACCGGGGAGCTGTTTTTT. Translation: CAIATRVLSTGELFF.

In its sample, this clone was seen once. The chain links TRBV7-9 to TRBJ1-1; TRBD1 is a possible D gene (5 bases). Germline CDR1 is SEHNR and CDR2 is FQNEAQ (reference sequence). Trimming stripped 6 bases from V and 0 bases from J, with 20 bases between. The CDR3 totals 17 residues. The CDR3 loop reads CASSSGYSAIMNTEAFF. CDR3 in DNA: TGTGCCAGCAGTTCAGGGTACTCTGCTATAATGAACACTGAAGCTTTCTTT.

The J gene is TRBJ2-1, the V gene TRBV6-6, with TRBD2 matching over 10 bases. The V gene end was trimmed by 6 bases and the J gene end by 3 bases; junction bases not matched to a gene: 5. In germline, CDR1 is MNHNY, CDR2 SVGAGI (reference sequence). CDR3 length: 15 amino acids. DNA of the CDR3: TGTGCCAGCAGATCCACTAGCGGGATCTACAATGAGCAGTTCTTC. It codes for CASRSTSGIYNEQFF.